Detailed here is one TCR beta chain. No antigen is known for it. The input lacks base qualities; no much larger clone sits a single base away. V and J are trimmed by 3 bases and 2 bases, and the gene matches miss 12 bases of the junction. The germline V gene encodes CDR1 MGHRA and CDR2 YSYEKL. There are 18 amino acids in the CDR3, from cysteine to phenylalanine inclusive. This entry keeps only the CDR3 DNA: 54 bases, framed from base 1. Patients with autoimmune disease history or receiving systemic immunosuppression were excluded from the trial. Peripheral blood for TCR sequencing was collected from all dose cohorts at baseline, on cycle 4 day 1, and on cycle 7 day 1. The samples were taken from a phase I, first-in-human, multicenter, open-label dose-escalation trial of ivuxolimab. Adults with locally advanced or metastatic melanoma, renal cell, hepatocellular, or head and neck squamous cell carcinoma were enrolled in the trial. Before TCR sequencing, CD4+ T cells and CD8+ T cells were sorted from peripheral blood as separate populations.

This sample was included in a study of OX40 agonist ivuxolimab in advanced cancers. Concerning the study at large: Ivuxolimab was a fully human IgG2 agonistic monoclonal antibody targeting the costimulatory receptor OX40 (CD134). The purpose of peripheral TCRbeta sequencing was to test whether ivuxolimab changed TCR sequence diversity and led to clonal T-cell expansion. Prior anti-PD-1, anti-PD-L1 or anti-CTLA-4 therapy was permitted, and about 40% of dose-escalation patients had received checkpoint inhibitors. The dose-escalation cohort was over 70% male with a mean age of about 60 years, ranging from roughly 20 to 80. Among the roughly 54 dose-escalation patients, around 19 had hepatocellular carcinoma, around 15 melanoma, 9 renal cell carcinoma and 9 head and neck cancer. The paper describes the monotherapy dose-escalation part (N = 52 patients) of the phase I trial of ivuxolimab. Intravenous ivuxolimab was administered to patients every 2 weeks at six dose levels: 0.01, 0.1, 0.3, 1.5, 3 and 10 mg/kg. Partial responses occurred in three dose-escalation patients, of whom one had hepatocellular carcinoma and two had cutaneous melanoma.

Genomic DNA was extracted from sorted cells for sequencing of the TCRbeta CDR3 region. TCRbeta CDR3 regions were sequenced using the immunoSEQ Assay. Held by TCRdb, this immuneACCESS table contains in-frame sequences only and omits some clones. Under half of the omission traces to an unresolved V gene where checked; the cause of the rest is unknown. The sample table lists 70,000 to 80,000 clones, 80% to 95% of them with a count of one. Together, the top ten hold over 0.35% of the sample. General conclusions and limits of the study: After ivuxolimab, more expanded clones were found on average in CD8+ T cells than in CD4+ T cells. Low levels of normalized T-cell clonal expansion were also shown by some nonresponding patients. Antigen specificity was not determined for the clonally expanded peripheral T cells. In the 0.1-3.0 mg/kg groups, partial responders had among the lowest normalized peripheral clonal expansion, particularly in CD8+ T cells. At doses of 0.1 to 3.0 mg/kg, clonal expansion of both CD4+ and CD8+ blood T cells was observed from baseline to week 6.

The clonotype originates from an adult with an advanced solid tumor such as melanoma, head and neck, liver or kidney cancer. This chain is built from TRBV4-1 and TRBJ2-3, with TRBD2 matching 9 junction bases. The source material was CD4+ or CD8+ T cells sorted from blood, sampled in a trial of the OX40 agonist ivuxolimab. The CDR3 amino acid sequence is: CASSQQTPGLATTDTQYF. The nucleotide sequence reads as follows: TGCGCCAGCAGCCAGCAGACCCCGGGACTAGCTACCACAGATACGCAGTATTTT.